These T cell receptor beta chains were read from a single sample in a study of CD8 T cells in ankylosing spondylitis. One entry per CDR3 protein results from TCRdb running MiXCR on the 5' RACE reads. Here the sample spans some 130,000 distinct CDR3 sequences, 6% to 8.5% being singletons. The source material was blood, either unsorted or a sorted T cell fraction (not recorded which). The receptors derive from a female donor with ankylosing spondylitis or in good health (not recorded which). Both conserved end residues are part of each CDR3. D genes are given only for firm matches. For some rows the clone size is stated as once, few or many, or as a class when expanded; others skip it.

CDR3 DNA	CDR3 protein	clone size	D gene	V gene	J gene
TGCAGCGTTGAAAGCGGAGAAAAACTGTTTTTT	CSVESGEKLFF	many	.	TRBV29-1	TRBJ1-4
TGTGCCAGCAGCACCTACCCGGGACAGGGGAACACTGAAGCTTTCTTT	CASSTYPGQGNTEAFF	many	TRBD1	TRBV9	TRBJ1-1
TGCAGCGCCCTGCGGGGTGATGAAAAACTGTTTTTT	CSALRGDEKLFF	few	.	TRBV29-1	TRBJ1-4
TGCGCCAGCAGCTTGTCGGGGAATACGCAGTATTTT	CASSLSGNTQYF	many	.	TRBV5-1	TRBJ2-3
TGCGCCAGCAGCCCCCCGGGGGGGAAAGAAGGCTACACCTTC	CASSPPGGKEGYTF	many	.	TRBV5-1	TRBJ1-2
TGCAGCGTTGTAAAAGACCAACGGGCTTTCTTT	CSVVKDQRAFF	many	.	TRBV29-1	TRBJ1-1
TGTGCCAGCACCGGATCTCGGGGACAGGGTCGTGTCGAGCAGTACTTC	CASTGSRGQGRVEQYF	.	TRBD1	TRBV7-8	TRBJ2-7
TGTGCCAGCAGTTTGGATCAGCGGGGGAGCCGCCAAGAGACCCAGTACTTC	CASSLDQRGSRQETQYF	many	TRBD2	TRBV28	TRBJ2-5
TGTGCCTTGGAGGCGGGACAGGGGGCATTTGGCTACACCTTC	CALEAGQGAFGYTF	.	TRBD1	TRBV30	TRBJ1-2
TGTGCCAGCAGCCCAGTCCTCACTGAAGCTTTCTTT	CASSPVLTEAFF	few	.	TRBV7-9	TRBJ1-1
TGTGCCAGCAGCTCGCCTAGCGTGCCTCGAGATACGCAGTATTTT	CASSSPSVPRDTQYF	.	.	TRBV9	TRBJ2-3
TGTGCCAGCAGTCTTGGACAGGGTGTCCAGTACGAGCAGTACTTC	CASSLGQGVQYEQYF	many	TRBD1	TRBV12-3/TRBV12-4	TRBJ2-7
TGCGCCAGCAGCCCCCTAGACAAGAGGTCCTACGAGCAGTACTTC	CASSPLDKRSYEQYF	many	.	TRBV5-1	TRBJ2-7
TGCAGTGCTAGTAACCCCATGGGTGGGGAGACCCAGTACTTC	CSASNPMGGETQYF	many	.	TRBV20-1	TRBJ2-5
TGCAGCGTTTGGGGTGGGTCCTACAATGAGCAGTTCTTC	CSVWGGSYNEQFF	many	.	TRBV29-1	TRBJ2-1
TGTGCCAGCAGCTCCAATAACTATAATTCACCCCTCCACTTT	CASSSNNYNSPLHF	.	.	TRBV7-9	TRBJ1-6
TGTGCCAGCGCCTCACAGGTGAAGCAGTTCTTC	CASASQVKQFF	many	.	TRBV12-3/TRBV12-4	TRBJ2-1
TGTGCCAGCAGACAGACAGGCGCCTACGAGCAGTACTTC	CASRQTGAYEQYF	many	.	TRBV6-2/TRBV6-3	TRBJ2-7
TGTGCCAGCTCACCTTCACAGGGGGCCGGAGGCTACACCTTC	CASSPSQGAGGYTF	.	TRBD1	TRBV18	TRBJ1-2
TGTGCCGTATTAGGGGTGGAGGGAGTCGCGAACACCGGGGAGCTGTTTTTT	CAVLGVEGVANTGELFF	few	.	TRBV7-6	TRBJ2-2
TGTGCCACCAGCAGAGAGGCAGGGAGAGGTGAAAAACTGTTTTTT	CATSREAGRGEKLFF	many	.	TRBV15	TRBJ1-4
TGTGCCACCCAGACAGGGGAACCGAACACCGGGGAGCTGTTTTTT	CATQTGEPNTGELFF	many	TRBD1	TRBV24-1	TRBJ2-2
TGTGCCAGCTCACCGCAGGGGGGAACTGAAGCTTTCTTT	CASSPQGGTEAFF	few	TRBD1	TRBV18	TRBJ1-1
TGCAGTGCCCCTCAGACCCACGGAGAGACCCAGTACTTC	CSAPQTHGETQYF	many	.	TRBV20-1	TRBJ2-5
TGTGCCACAGGACCTTCTGGAAACACCATATATTTT	CATGPSGNTIYF	many	.	TRBV10-3	TRBJ1-3
TGTGCCAGCAGTACCGCCGGAGGCAATCAGCCCCAGCATTTT	CASSTAGGNQPQHF	many	.	TRBV6-1	TRBJ1-5
TGTGCCAGCAGTGAATTGATACAAGAGACCCAGTACTTC	CASSELIQETQYF	many	.	TRBV25-1	TRBJ2-5
TGTGCCAGCAGCCAAGATTATCCAGGGAAGACCACTGAAGCTTTCTTT	CASSQDYPGKTTEAFF	many	.	TRBV14	TRBJ1-1
TGTGCCAGCACCAGAACTAGTCCCGGGGAGCTGTTTTTT	CASTRTSPGELFF	few	.	TRBV3-1	TRBJ2-2
TGCGCCAGCAGCGCTACAGGGGGCGGAAACACTGAAGCTTTCTTT	CASSATGGGNTEAFF	many	TRBD1	TRBV5-1	TRBJ1-1
TGCAGTGCTAGCCCCGACCCGAACACTGAAGCTTTCTTT	CSASPDPNTEAFF	many	.	TRBV20-1	TRBJ1-1
TGCGCCAGCAGCTTGACACGGCCCCTGGGGGCAACAACTGAAGCTTTCTTT	CASSLTRPLGATTEAFF	many	.	TRBV5-1	TRBJ1-1
TGTGCCAGCAGTCCCCATTTCCGAGCAGGGGGCTCCTTCGCAGATACGCAGTATTTT	CASSPHFRAGGSFADTQYF	many	TRBD1	TRBV27	TRBJ2-3
TGTGCCAGCAGTAAGGAACAGGGGGCAGCTGGGGCCAACGTCCTGACTTTC	CASSKEQGAAGANVLTF	.	TRBD1	TRBV6-1	TRBJ2-6
TGTGCCAGCAGTTACCGGTCCTCCCGCACAGATACGCAGTATTTT	CASSYRSSRTDTQYF	many	.	TRBV6-5	TRBJ2-3
TGTGCCAGCAGCACCGCCCGGACGGCCTCTGGAAACACCATATATTTT	CASSTARTASGNTIYF	many	.	TRBV9	TRBJ1-3
TGTGCCACCAGCAGAACCGGGACAGAGAGAAATGAGCAGTTCTTC	CATSRTGTERNEQFF	many	TRBD1	TRBV15	TRBJ2-1
TGTGCCAGCAGCACCCGGACAGGAGAGACCCAGTACTTC	CASSTRTGETQYF	many	TRBD1	TRBV4-2	TRBJ2-5
TGTGCCAGCAGTCCTCTAGGGCGCTCCTACAATGAGCAGTTCTTC	CASSPLGRSYNEQFF	many	.	TRBV12-3/TRBV12-4	TRBJ2-1
TGCGCCAGCAGCCAAGATAGTGGCAGACCATCTGGGGCCAACGTCCTGACTTTC	CASSQDSGRPSGANVLTF	many	.	TRBV4-3	TRBJ2-6
TGTGCCAGCAGCTTAGAACGGCTAGCGCTTCCCACAGATACGCAGTATTTT	CASSLERLALPTDTQYF	many	.	TRBV7-8	TRBJ2-3
TGTGCCAGCAGCTTGGGGACTAGGACGGGGAATGAGCAGTTCTTC	CASSLGTRTGNEQFF	many	TRBD2	TRBV5-6	TRBJ2-1
TGTGCCAGCAGCCAGAGGACAACTAATGAAAAACTGTTTTTT	CASSQRTTNEKLFF	many	.	TRBV14	TRBJ1-4
TGTACCAGCAGTTCCCGAAGTGCTAGCGGGGGGGCGACGGAGACCCAGTACTTC	CTSSSRSASGGATETQYF	.	TRBD2	TRBV12-3/TRBV12-4	TRBJ2-5
TGTGCCACCAGCAGAGATCCCGGGGACAGGGAGCAGTACTTC	CATSRDPGDREQYF	many	TRBD1	TRBV15	TRBJ2-7
TGTGCCAGCAGTGGCGCCAGCGCCGAGACCCAGTACTTC	CASSGASAETQYF	many	.	TRBV12-3/TRBV12-4	TRBJ2-5
TGCGCCAGCAGTTACCGGGACAGGGAAGGGAATGAGCAGTTCTTC	CASSYRDREGNEQFF	many	TRBD1	TRBV5-1	TRBJ2-1
TGTGCCAGCAGCTTAGATGGGACGGGGGGTGAGTTCTTC	CASSLDGTGGEFF	many	TRBD2	TRBV11-2	TRBJ2-1
TGCGCCAGCAGCCTGGACTTACGGAATGAAAAACTGTTTTTT	CASSLDLRNEKLFF	many	.	TRBV5-1	TRBJ1-4
TGTGCCAGCAGTTTAAGGTTCCGGCTATACACAGATACGCAGTATTTT	CASSLRFRLYTDTQYF	many	.	TRBV28	TRBJ2-3
TGTGCCGGCAGCTACTACCGAGGGGGTGGCACAGATACACAGTATTTT	CAGSYYRGGGTDTQYF	.	.	TRBV7-2	TRBJ2-3
TGTGCCAGTACTCGGGGGCCCACCATCAACACCGGGGAGCTGTTTTTT	CASTRGPTINTGELFF	.	.	TRBV19	TRBJ2-2
TGTGCCAGCATGGGTTTACCGCGGAACGAGCAGTACTTC	CASMGLPRNEQYF	many	.	TRBV6-1	TRBJ2-7
TGCAGTGCTTGGGACAGGGGGCATAGCGAGCAGTACTTC	CSAWDRGHSEQYF	many	TRBD1	TRBV20-1	TRBJ2-7
TGCAGCGGTAACAGGGGAAACACTGAAGCTTTCTTT	CSGNRGNTEAFF	few	TRBD1	TRBV29-1	TRBJ1-1
TGCGCCAGCAGTCCCGGGACAGGGGGATTGAACACTGAAGCTTTCTTT	CASSPGTGGLNTEAFF	few	TRBD1	TRBV10-2	TRBJ1-1
TGTGCCAGCAGCGGGGACAAGGGGAATCAGCCCCAGCATTTT	CASSGDKGNQPQHF	many	.	TRBV7-9	TRBJ1-5
TGTGCCAGCTTAAGGTCGGAGGGAGACACTGAAGCTTTCTTT	CASLRSEGDTEAFF	.	.	TRBV6-1	TRBJ1-1